These T cell receptor beta chains were read from a single sample in a study of T cells in localized non-small cell lung cancer. The assay was immunoSEQ multiplex PCR, and TCRdb's table has in-frame clones only and misses some. Here the sample spans about 130,000 clones, roughly 90% being singletons. Material: peripheral blood, obtained before any cancer treatment. The receptors stem from a female donor older than 55 with stage I lung adenocarcinoma. The CDR3 runs from the conserved cysteine through the conserved F or W. D genes are given only for firm matches. Size is omitted from some rows. Given values are once, few, many or a class for expanded clones.

V gene	clone size	J gene	D gene	CDR3 DNA	CDR3 protein
TRBV9	.	TRBJ1-1	TRBD1	TGTGCCAGCAGCGCCGGGACAGGATACATGAACACTGAAGCTTTCTTT	CASSAGTGYMNTEAFF
TRBV5-1	.	TRBJ1-4	.	TGCGCCAGCAGGAGCAGGGTCGCTAATGAAAAACTGTTTTTT	CASRSRVANEKLFF
TRBV11-2	.	TRBJ2-3	.	TGTGCCAGCAGCTTGGGACGTGGGACAGATACGCAGTATTTT	CASSLGRGTDTQYF
TRBV5-6	.	TRBJ2-1	.	TGTGCCAGCAGCCCCCGGAGCCCCCTCTACAATGAGCAGTTCTTC	CASSPRSPLYNEQFF
TRBV29-1	few	TRBJ2-1	.	TGCAGCGTGGGTTTGACTACGGCGTTGAATGAGCAGTTCTTC	CSVGLTTALNEQFF
TRBV4-2	.	TRBJ2-6	.	TGTGCCAGCAGCCAACCCGGGTCTGGGGCCAACGTCCTGACTTTC	CASSQPGSGANVLTF
TRBV7-2	.	TRBJ2-7	.	TGTGCCAGCAGCTTATCGTACGAGCAGTACTTC	CASSLSYEQYF
TRBV6-5	.	TRBJ2-6	.	TGTGCCTCGCAGGTTCCTGGGGCCAACGTCCTGACTTTC	CASQVPGANVLTF
TRBV6-1	.	TRBJ1-3	.	TGTGCCAGTAACAGTAACTCTGGAAACACCATATATTTT	CASNSNSGNTIYF
TRBV7-9	.	TRBJ2-5	.	TGTGCCAGCAGACGACTTGGCGGGGTCGAGACCCAGTACTTC	CASRRLGGVETQYF
TRBV19	.	TRBJ1-2	TRBD1	TGTGCCAGTAGTATGACAGGGACCTATGGCTACACCTTC	CASSMTGTYGYTF
TRBV6-5	.	TRBJ1-1	TRBD1	TGTGCCAGCATTGCGGGACAGAAAGCTTTCTTT	CASIAGQKAFF
TRBV19	few	TRBJ1-5	TRBD1	TGTGCCAGTAAAAAGGCCAGGGGGATTCGTGGTGGCAATCAGCCCCAGCATTTT	CASKKARGIRGGNQPQHF
TRBV7-9	.	TRBJ2-6	.	TGTGCCAGCAGCTTAACAAACTCTGGGGCCAACGTCCTGACTTTC	CASSLTNSGANVLTF
TRBV5-6	.	TRBJ2-1	TRBD2	TGTGCCAGCAGCCTTACTAGCGGGAGGTGGGTACATGAGCAGTTCTTC	CASSLTSGRWVHEQFF
TRBV29-1	once	TRBJ2-1	.	TGCAGCGTTAAGTCTTGGTTATACAATGAGCAGTTCTTC	CSVKSWLYNEQFF